This entry describes one T cell receptor beta chain. Antigen unknown. This sample is part of a study of OX40 agonist ivuxolimab in advanced cancers. As for the study in general: People in dose escalation had one of these cancers: hepatocellular carcinoma, melanoma, renal cell or head and neck cancer. The study, taken as a whole, reports: CD8+ T cells (on average) carried more expanded clones than CD4+ T cells. Partial responders treated at 0.1-3.0 mg/kg exhibited clonal expansion among the lowest measured. There was clonal expansion of CD4+ and CD8+ blood T cells by week 6 at 0.1 to 3.0 mg/kg.

Trimming pared 2 bases from V and 6 bases from J, leaving 11 bases between. The length of the CDR3 is 14 residues. Germline CDR1 reads SGHTA; CDR2 reads FQGTGA. Repertoires were generated with immunoSEQ multiplex PCR, while TCRdb's copy carries only in-frame clones and drops some. This sample yields about 93,000 clones, of which just over 90% are seen a single time; roughly 0.5% belongs to the top ten. The source was CD4+ or CD8+ T cells sorted from blood, collected in a trial of the OX40 agonist ivuxolimab. The sequence came from an adult with an advanced solid tumor such as melanoma, head and neck, liver or kidney cancer. The rearrangement joins TRBV7-3 to TRBJ2-1, with D perhaps matching TRBD1 (5 bases). The CDR3 DNA reads TGTGCCAGCAGCTTATTTACAGGTCTCAATGAGCAGTTCTTC. Protein product: CASSLFTGLNEQFF.